This T cell receptor (beta chain) emerged from a study of shared clonotypes between healthy human individuals. Study-level results: Non-shared clonotypes had lower generation probabilities than clonotypes shared by all four sorted-subset donors. Sequencing of the sorted subsets was shown by rarefaction to be incomplete despite large depth.

With respect to this clone: Antigen unknown.

Profiled with immunoSEQ multiplex PCR; TCRdb holds only in-frame clones, not every one. The sample shows about 1.1 million clones, approximately 75% of them seen only once. V was clipped by 6 bases and J by 4 bases, with 19 bases between them. The CDR3 totals 16 residues. Germline values: CDR1 SGHTA, CDR2 FQGNSA. The TCR originated in a man aged 18 to 29 in good health. Some clones in this sample may be carry-over from other donors' samples. The chain uses TRBV7-2 and TRBJ1-3; D is unclear. Sequencing used memory CD4+ T cells from PBMCs. Subset here: CD45RA-negative fraction. The CDR3 DNA is TGTGCCAGCAGGCTCATGTTTAAGGGCTCAGGAAACACCATATATTTT. This sequence encodes CASRLMFKGSGNTIYF.